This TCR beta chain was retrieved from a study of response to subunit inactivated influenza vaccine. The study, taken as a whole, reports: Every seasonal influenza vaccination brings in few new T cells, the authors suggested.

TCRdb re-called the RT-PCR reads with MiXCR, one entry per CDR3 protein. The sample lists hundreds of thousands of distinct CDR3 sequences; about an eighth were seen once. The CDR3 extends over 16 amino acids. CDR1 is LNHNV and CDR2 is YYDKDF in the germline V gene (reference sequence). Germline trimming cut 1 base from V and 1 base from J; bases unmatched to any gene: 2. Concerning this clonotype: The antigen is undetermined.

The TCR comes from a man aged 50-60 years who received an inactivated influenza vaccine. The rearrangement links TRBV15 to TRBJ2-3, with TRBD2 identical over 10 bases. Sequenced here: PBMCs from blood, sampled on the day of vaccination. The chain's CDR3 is CATSRAGLAGTDTQYF. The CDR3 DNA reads TGTGCCACCAGCAGAGCTGGACTAGCGGGCACAGATACGCAGTATTTT.